What follows are 18 T cell receptor beta chains derived from one specimen sequenced in a study of blood T cell repertoires in COVID-19. The protocol was immunoSEQ multiplex PCR, while the TCRdb copy is restricted to in-frame clones and leaves out a portion. This sample yields more than 200,000 clones, of which roughly 80% are seen a single time; around 8% belongs to the top ten. The sequenced sample was peripheral blood. All receptors come from a woman aged 80 or over with acute or convalescent COVID-19.

This chain uses TRBV7-2 with TRBJ2-3; 8 nucleotides match TRBD2. The CDR3 covers 15 residues. Germline CDR1 SGHTA, CDR2 FQGNSA. Trimming at V came to 2 bases and at J to 2 bases, leaving 3 bases not matched to a gene. The CDR3 DNA is TGTGCCAGCAGCTTACAAGCGGGAGTCACAGATACGCAGTATTTT. Translating it yields CASSLQAGVTDTQYF.

J is TRBJ2-7 and V is TRBV30; D is perhaps TRBD1 (6 bases). V was shortened by 6 bases and J by 0 bases, with 12 bases between the two germline ends. The germline gives CDR1 GTSNPN, CDR2 SVGIG (reference sequence). The CDR3 sequence is 13 residues long. CDR3 amino acids: CACYLTGSYEQYF. CDR3 DNA sequence: TGTGCCTGCTATCTGACAGGCTCCTACGAGCAGTACTTC.

This clone was seen a few times. The rearrangement links TRBV5-8 to TRBJ2-2, with 7 bases aligning to TRBD1. The CDR3 runs 14 residues. V lost 5 bases to trimming and J lost 1 base; unmatched junction nucleotides: 2. Germline lookup yields CDR1 SGHTS and CDR2 YDEGEE. The CDR3, as DNA: TGTGCCAGCAGGTGGACAGGGAACACCGGGGAGCTGTTTTTT. It yields the protein CASRWTGNTGELFF. The variable domain in full, completed from reference TRBV5-8 and TRBJ2-2, reads EAGVTQSPTHLIKTRGQQATLRCSPISGHTSVYWYQQALGLGLQFLLWYDEGEERNRGNFPPRFSGRQFPNYSSELNVNALELEDSALYLCASRWTGNTGELFFGEGSRLTVL.

The chain has TRBV10-1 and TRBJ2-1, with 7 positions matching TRBD1. The CDR3 is made up of 16 amino acids. The V gene's germline CDR1 is WNHNN and CDR2 SYGVQD (reference sequence). J lost 6 bases, V lost 5 bases, and 13 bases had no gene match. CDR3 bases: TGCGCCAGCAGTTTAACCCGGGACAGTGCCCTCAATGAGCAGTTCTTC. Translation gives CASSLTRDSALNEQFF.

CDR3 protein: CSVGAASTNYGYTF. DNA of the CDR3: TGCAGCGTGGGGGCGGCAAGCACTAACTATGGCTACACCTTC. The chain employs TRBV29-1 and TRBJ1-2; D may be TRBD1 (6 bases). Trimming shortened V by 6 bases and J by 0 bases, and 14 bases separated the two germline ends. There are 14 residues in the CDR3. Germline V gene sequence: CDR1 SQVTM, CDR2 ANQGSEA.

This clone has only a few counts. This chain links TRBV2 with TRBJ1-1, with TRBD1 as a possible D gene (6 bases). The V gene's germline CDR1 is SNHLY and CDR2 FYNNEI. The CDR3 loop spans 14 amino acids. V lost 6 bases and J lost 3, with 14 bases in between. In nucleotides, the CDR3 is TGTGCCAGCAGGAAACAGGGTATCGACACTGAAGCTTTCTTT. Amino acids: CASRKQGIDTEAFF. Using reference TRBV2 and TRBJ1-1 for the parts outside the CDR3, the full variable domain is EPEVTQTPSHQVTQMGQEVILRCVPISNHLYFYWYRQILGQKVEFLVSFYNNEISEKSEIFDDQFSVERPDGSNFTLKIRSTKLEDSAMYFCASRKQGIDTEAFFGQGTRLTVV.

V gene TRBV19 combines with J gene TRBJ2-7; 12 bases agree with TRBD1. With 3 bases clipped from V and 7 bases from J, the junction kept 4 bases outside the gene matches. CDR3 length: 14 amino acids. Looked up from germline, CDR1 is LNHDA and CDR2 is SQIVND (reference sequence). In DNA, the CDR3 is TGTGCCAGTAGTATCGGGACAGGGGGCCCGGAGCAGTACTTC. Its translation is CASSIGTGGPEQYF.

This clone has ten or more counts. This rearrangement joins TRBV30 to TRBJ1-2; D ambiguous. Trimming removed 4 bases at V and 0 bases at J, with 9 bases between. This CDR3 comprises 13 residues. The germline gives CDR1 GTSNPN, CDR2 SVGIG (reference sequence). CDR3 sequence: CAWTRGANYGYTF. The CDR3 nucleotides are TGTGCCTGGACCCGGGGAGCTAACTATGGCTACACCTTC.

The chain uses TRBV6-1 and TRBJ1-1; a possible D gene is TRBD1 (5 bases). CDR1 and CDR2 from the germline V gene are MNHNS and SASEGT. Trimming removed 1 base from V and 5 bases from J, with 8 bases in between. This CDR3 is 13 amino acids long. CDR3 protein: CASSEVRETEAFF. DNA of the CDR3: TGTGCCAGCAGTGAAGTCAGGGAAACTGAAGCTTTCTTT.

The rearrangement uses TRBV29-1 and TRBJ2-1; a weak D match, TRBD1 (6 bases). Germline assignment: CDR1 SQVTM and CDR2 ANQGSEA. The ends were cut back, 5 bases at V and 7 bases at J, with 15 bases in the middle. The CDR3 sequence is 13 residues long. CDR3 sequence reads: CSVTKTGLNEQFF. The DNA for the CDR3 is TGCAGCGTTACTAAAACAGGGTTGAATGAGCAGTTCTTC.

Worth noting for this clone: At one end, the junction sequence differs from germline, possibly due to a read error. The chain combines TRBV13 with TRBJ2-7; 7 positions agree with TRBD1. CDR1 is PRHDT, CDR2 FYEKMQ, per germline (reference sequence). The CDR3 is made up of 15 amino acids. Here the CDR3 reads CASSVNRGSSYEQHF. CDR3 DNA: TGTGCCAGCAGCGTAAACAGGGGAAGCTCCTACGAGCAGCACTTC.

The rearrangement links TRBV2 to TRBJ1-1, with TRBD1 matching 10 bases. V dropped 3 bases and J dropped 0; count of bases not matched to a gene: 10. CDR3 size: 18 residues. Germline CDR1 SNHLY, CDR2 FYNNEI. CDR3 sequence (DNA): TGTGCCAGCAGTGACCCAAGGGACAGGGGATTGATGAACACTGAAGCTTTCTTT. Translating gives CASSDPRDRGLMNTEAFF.

Turning to this clone: In the same sample, other DNA sequences code for this CDR3. The rearrangement uses TRBV19 and TRBJ2-2, with 10 bases lining up with TRBD2. The CDR3 has 18 residues. In germline, CDR1 is LNHDA, CDR2 SQIVND (reference sequence). V lost 5 bases and J lost 3; bases outside the gene matches: 12. CDR3: CASSLQVAGGTHTGELFF. Written as DNA, the CDR3 is TGTGCCAGTAGTCTCCAGGTAGCGGGAGGCACCCACACCGGGGAGCTGTTTTTT.

Only one count was recorded for this clone. This CDR3 is CASSRSGRAADTQYF. DNA for the CDR3: TGTGCCAGCAGCCGTAGCGGGAGGGCTGCAGATACGCAGTATTTT. V is TRBV7-2 and J is TRBJ2-3; 11 nucleotides align to TRBD2. Germline values: CDR1 SGHTA, CDR2 FQGNSA. The CDR3 runs 15 residues. V lost 5 bases and J lost 4; bases outside the gene matches: 5.

The CDR3 coding sequence is TGTGCCAGCAGCCGTCAGATCTATGGCTACACCTTC. Protein sequence: CASSRQIYGYTF. The chain employs TRBV3-1 (or the pseudogene TRBV3-2) and TRBJ1-2; D is unclear. Germline CDR1 LGHDT, CDR2 YNNKEL (reference sequence). The CDR3 totals 12 residues. Trimming took off 4 bases at V and 4 bases at J, with 7 bases between the two ends.

V gene TRBV2 combines with J gene TRBJ1-3; 8 positions match TRBD1. The CDR3 consists of 16 residues. V was clipped by 1 base and J by 2 bases; unmatched bases: 4. Germline V gene data show CDR1 as SNHLY and CDR2 as FYNNEI. CDR3 sequence reads: CASSEGGQGTGNTIYF. CDR3 nucleotides: TGTGCCAGCAGTGAAGGAGGACAGGGAACTGGAAACACCATATATTTT.

V and J are TRBV10-1 and TRBJ1-1; TRBD1 aligns across 11 bases. The CDR3 spans 14 residues. V was clipped by 7 bases and J by 6 bases; unmatched bases: 7. The V gene's germline CDR1 is WNHNN and CDR2 SYGVQD (reference sequence). CDR3 protein: CASTEGGQGAEAFF. CDR3 nucleotide sequence: TGCGCCAGCACCGAGGGGGGACAGGGGGCTGAAGCTTTCTTT.

The rearrangement joins TRBV30 to TRBJ1-4; D unclear. CDR1 is GTSNPN, CDR2 SVGIG, per germline (reference sequence). V lost 3 bases and J lost 8, with 10 bases in between. The CDR3 length is 12 residues. CDR3 DNA sequence: TGTGCCTGGAGACTTGGACTGGAAAAACTGTTTTTT. Amino acids: CAWRLGLEKLFF.